This T cell receptor (beta chain) derives from a study of blood T cell repertoires in COVID-19. In the study overall: Italy, Spain and the United States were the sources of the convalescent and acute COVID-19 samples. The analysed material was cDNA or gDNA that came from T cells, B-cell-depleted T cells, or PBMCs.

Authors' analysis steps: Quantification of nucleated cells was approximated via reference gene primer amplification. Profiling relied on immunoSEQ multiplex PCR, and the TCRdb table lists in-frame clones only, not all of them. V and J calls and clone size come straight from that table; D and trimming were deduced from the DNA. This table has some 370,000 clones, almost 90% appearing once. The table lists this clone with a count of one. The CDR3 length is 15 residues. Trimming left V 1 base short and J 6 bases short, with 15 bases between. Germline lookup yields CDR1 MDHEN and CDR2 SYDVKM. The origin of this receptor is a man between 18 and 35 years old with active or convalescent COVID-19. The sample comprised peripheral blood. This chain uses TRBV28 with TRBJ1-2, with D perhaps matching TRBD1 (5 bases). The CDR3 nucleotides are TGTGCCAGCAGTTTATCTGGGGCAGGCGGGGATGGCTACACCTTC. Residues: CASSLSGAGGDGYTF.